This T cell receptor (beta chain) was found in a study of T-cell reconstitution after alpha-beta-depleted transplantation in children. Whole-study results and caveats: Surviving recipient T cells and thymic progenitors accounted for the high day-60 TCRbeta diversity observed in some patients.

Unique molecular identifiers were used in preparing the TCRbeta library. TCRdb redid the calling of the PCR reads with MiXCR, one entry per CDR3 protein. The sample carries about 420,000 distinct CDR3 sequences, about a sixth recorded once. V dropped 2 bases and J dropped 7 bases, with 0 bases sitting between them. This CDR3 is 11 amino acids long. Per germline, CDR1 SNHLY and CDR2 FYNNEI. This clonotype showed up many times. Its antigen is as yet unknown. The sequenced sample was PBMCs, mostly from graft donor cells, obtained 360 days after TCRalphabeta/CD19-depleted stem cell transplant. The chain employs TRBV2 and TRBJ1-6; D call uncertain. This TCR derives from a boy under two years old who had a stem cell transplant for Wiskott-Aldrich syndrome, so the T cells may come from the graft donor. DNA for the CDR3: TGTGCCAGCAGTGAAAATTCACCCCTCCACTTT. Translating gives CASSENSPLHF.